This T cell receptor (beta chain) was sequenced for a study of T cell responses to AZD1222 COVID-19 vaccine. This clone was seen more than once but under ten times. Libraries were prepared by immunoSEQ multiplex PCR; TCRdb keeps only in-frame clonotypes and omits some of them. The data show around 58,000 clones, 70% to 90% seen once. Germline lookup yields CDR1 SGHDN and CDR2 FVKESK. V dropped 4 bases and J dropped 7 bases, with 14 bases sitting between them. The CDR3 loop spans 13 amino acids. The sequence derives from an adult who received the AZD1222 COVID-19 vaccine. The V and J genes are TRBV14 and TRBJ2-7; the D gene is possibly TRBD2 (5 bases). The source material was peripheral blood, sampled 28 days after the second AZD1222 dose. The CDR3 nucleotides read TGTGCCAGCAGCCCAGGCGGGTTGAAGGAGCAGTACTTC. Translating gives CASSPGGLKEQYF.